This is a list of T cell receptor beta chains from one sample in a study of regulatory T cells in long-lasting Graves disease. TCRdb redid the calling of the multiplex PCR reads with MiXCR, one entry per CDR3 protein. The data contain 600,000 to 850,000 distinct CDR3 sequences, about 30% of them seen just once; the ten biggest clones take up 40% to 50%. This sample comprised peripheral blood mononuclear cells (PBMCs), obtained when the disease was refractory, from a patient treated with antithyroid drugs. These receptors all stem from a female donor with Graves disease. The CDR3 runs from the conserved cysteine through the conserved F or W. The D gene is left open where the match is weak. The listing skips clone size in some rows; elsewhere it reads once, few, many or a size class.

clone size: few
V gene: TRBV7-9
J gene: TRBJ2-7
D gene: NA
CDR3 DNA: TGTGCCAGCAGCTTAGTGGCTGGGAACTACGAGCAGTACTTC
CDR3 protein: CASSLVAGNYEQYF

clone size: NA
V gene: TRBV20-1
J gene: TRBJ1-5
D gene: NA
CDR3 DNA: TGCAGTGCGCGTCTGAGGGGGGATCAGCCCCAGCATTTT
CDR3 protein: CSARLRGDQPQHF

clone size: NA
V gene: TRBV7-9
J gene: TRBJ1-1
D gene: NA
CDR3 DNA: TGTGCCAGCAGCTCCGGTGGGGTAATCATGAACACTGAAGCTTTCTTT
CDR3 protein: CASSSGGVIMNTEAFF

clone size: once
V gene: TRBV27
J gene: TRBJ2-4
D gene: TRBD2
CDR3 DNA: TGTGCCAGCAGTCCATTCCCCGCGGGGGGAAACATTCAGTACTTC
CDR3 protein: CASSPFPAGGNIQYF

clone size: once
V gene: TRBV20-1
J gene: TRBJ2-5
D gene: NA
CDR3 DNA: TGCAGTGCTAGAGATGGGCAGCAAGAGACCCAGTACTTC
CDR3 protein: CSARDGQQETQYF

clone size: many
V gene: TRBV27
J gene: TRBJ2-7
D gene: TRBD2
CDR3 DNA: TGTGCCAGCAGTTCACCATCTAGCGGGAGTTACGAGCAGTACTTC
CDR3 protein: CASSSPSSGSYEQYF

clone size: NA
V gene: TRBV11-3
J gene: TRBJ1-3
D gene: NA
CDR3 DNA: TGTGCCAGCAGCATGACAGGCACCCCTGAAAACACCATATATTTT
CDR3 protein: CASSMTGTPENTIYF

clone size: NA
V gene: TRBV29-1
J gene: TRBJ1-1
D gene: NA
CDR3 DNA: TGCAGCGTTGGCTCGACTGAAGCTTTCTTT
CDR3 protein: CSVGSTEAFF

clone size: many
V gene: TRBV6-1
J gene: TRBJ1-5
D gene: NA
CDR3 DNA: TGTGCCAGCAGTGAAGGGATCAATCAGCCCCAGCATTTT
CDR3 protein: CASSEGINQPQHF

clone size: few
V gene: TRBV29-1
J gene: TRBJ2-7
D gene: TRBD1
CDR3 DNA: TGCAGCGTTGCGGCAGGGGGCGCATACGAGCAGTACTTC
CDR3 protein: CSVAAGGAYEQYF

clone size: NA
V gene: TRBV6-2/TRBV6-3
J gene: TRBJ1-6
D gene: TRBD1
CDR3 DNA: TGTGCCAGCAGTGAATCGAGGGGGCGGGTTTCACCCCTCCACTTT
CDR3 protein: CASSESRGRVSPLHF

clone size: few
V gene: TRBV6-2/TRBV6-3
J gene: TRBJ1-5
D gene: NA
CDR3 DNA: TGTGCCAGCAGTTACGGGGCAGGGGCTCAGCCCCAGCATTTT
CDR3 protein: CASSYGAGAQPQHF

clone size: few
V gene: TRBV12-3/TRBV12-4
J gene: TRBJ2-5
D gene: TRBD2
CDR3 DNA: TGTGCCAGCAGTTTTGGGACTAGCGGGAACGGCCAAGAGACCCAGTACTTC
CDR3 protein: CASSFGTSGNGQETQYF

clone size: NA
V gene: TRBV29-1
J gene: TRBJ2-2
D gene: NA
CDR3 DNA: NA
CDR3 protein: CSVEVGARLNGSLAPGSCFF

clone size: few
V gene: TRBV5-1
J gene: TRBJ1-1
D gene: NA
CDR3 DNA: TGCGCCAGCAGCCGGACTGCGGGAGCGAAGACTGAAGCTTTCTTT
CDR3 protein: CASSRTAGAKTEAFF

clone size: many
V gene: TRBV12-3/TRBV12-4
J gene: TRBJ1-6
D gene: TRBD1
CDR3 DNA: TGTGCCAGCAGTCCCGGACAGGGCCTAAATTCACCCCTCCACTTT
CDR3 protein: CASSPGQGLNSPLHF

clone size: NA
V gene: TRBV28
J gene: TRBJ1-1
D gene: NA
CDR3 DNA: TGTGCCAGCACCTCACAGGGACGGGCTTTCTTT
CDR3 protein: CASTSQGRAFF